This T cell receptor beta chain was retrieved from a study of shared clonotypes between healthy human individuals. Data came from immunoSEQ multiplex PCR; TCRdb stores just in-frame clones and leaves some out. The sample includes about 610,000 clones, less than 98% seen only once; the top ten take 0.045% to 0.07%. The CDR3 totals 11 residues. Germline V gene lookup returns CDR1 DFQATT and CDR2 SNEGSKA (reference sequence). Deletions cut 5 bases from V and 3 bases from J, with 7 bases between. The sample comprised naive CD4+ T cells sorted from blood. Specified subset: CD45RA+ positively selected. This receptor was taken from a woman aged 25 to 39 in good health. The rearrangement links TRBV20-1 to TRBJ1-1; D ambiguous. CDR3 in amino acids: CSALVDTEAFF. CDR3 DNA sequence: TGCAGTGCTTTAGTGGACACTGAAGCTTTCTTT.